This T cell receptor (beta chain) was retrieved from a study of cytomegalovirus exposure and HLA in healthy donors. Trimming removed 0 bases at V and 4 bases at J, with 13 bases between. The CDR3 length is 15 residues. Germline V CDR1 and CDR2: MNHEY, SMNVEV (reference sequence). In the PCR, 60 Vbeta and 13 Jbeta primers were used. TCRdb's table, derived via immunoSEQ multiplex PCR, lists solely in-frame clones and lacks some. This sample has 100,000 or so clones, with 67% found just once. The V and J genes are TRBV27 and TRBJ2-7; possible D gene TRBD1, 6 bases. The clonotype comes from a young man in good health and CMV-seronegative. Material: PBMCs. CDR3 amino acids: CASSLSAGGAYEQYF. The CDR3 nucleotides read TGTGCCAGCAGTTTATCGGCTGGGGGCGCATACGAGCAGTACTTC.